This passage covers 8 T cell receptor beta chains from one sample sequenced in a study of post-analysis software for immune sequencing data. Study results and limitations: Four or five TRBV segments, TRBV5-6, TRBV5-1 and TRBV20-1 among them, were found more frequent in patients than controls.

The antigens these receptors bind are not known. Researchers reported that TCR beta cDNA libraries carried unique molecular identifiers. TCRdb processed the PCR reads anew with MiXCR; each CDR3 protein has one entry. The sample shows around 770,000 distinct CDR3 sequences, just over 45% of them seen only once. The sequencing sample was made of blood. Source of these receptors: a girl aged 10 to 17 with multiple sclerosis.

The rearrangement joins TRBV6-6 to TRBJ2-3, with TRBD2 matching over 11 bases. The V segment lost 6 bases and the J segment 0 bases; nucleotides outside the gene matches: 5. The germline V gene has CDR1 MNHNY and CDR2 SVGAGI (reference sequence). The CDR3 extends over 16 amino acids. CDR3 protein: CASSHPSGRSTDTQYF. The CDR3 bases are TGTGCCAGCAGCCACCCTAGCGGGAGGAGCACAGATACGCAGTATTTT.

V usage is TRBV27 and J usage is TRBJ2-7; D not certain. The CDR3 totals 15 residues. The germline V gene has CDR1 MNHEY and CDR2 SMNVEV (reference sequence). With 2 bases removed from V and 0 bases from J, the gap between germline ends came to 11 bases. The CDR3 bases are TGTGCCAGCAGTTTAGATGCTGGAGACTCCTACGAGCAGTACTTC. Residues: CASSLDAGDSYEQYF.

This clonotype was detected a few times. This chain joins TRBV6-2 or TRBV6-3 and TRBJ2-7; possible D gene TRBD1, 5 bases. V was trimmed by 2 bases and J by 2 bases, leaving 13 bases between them. There are 15 residues in the CDR3. The germline V gene has CDR1 MNHEY and CDR2 SVGEGT. CDR3 coding DNA: TGTGCCAGCAGTTACGCGGCAGGGAAACCCTACGAGCAGTACTTC. Protein: CASSYAAGKPYEQYF.

The chain links TRBV7-2 to TRBJ2-7; 8 nucleotides line up with TRBD2. The J call could be wrong; TRBJ2-5 is a better fit for the DNA end. Germline V gives CDR1 SGHTA, CDR2 FQGNSA. The CDR3 is made up of 16 amino acids. This CDR3 is CASSVNSGISGKTQYF. In DNA, the CDR3 is TGTGCCAGCAGCGTAAATAGCGGGATCTCCGGAAAGACCCAGTACTTC.

This chain connects TRBV6-2 or TRBV6-3 to TRBJ2-3; tentatively, D is TRBD2 (6 bases). This CDR3 is 15 amino acids long. Germline V gene lookup returns CDR1 MNHEY and CDR2 SVGEGT. V was cut by 6 bases and J by 3 bases, with 16 bases left in between. In DNA form, the CDR3 reads TGTGCCAGCAGCGCGCTTACGGGAGTGACAGATACGCAGTATTTT. Translating gives CASSALTGVTDTQYF.

This clonotype appeared a few times. The chain links TRBV7-9 to TRBJ1-2; D is undetermined. The CDR3 sequence is 12 residues long. Germline CDR1 reads SEHNR; CDR2 reads FQNEAQ (reference sequence). The V gene lost 5 bases and the J gene lost 6 bases, with 10 bases spanning the gap. CDR3 loop: CASSPQDDGYTF. CDR3 nucleotide sequence: TGTGCCAGCAGCCCTCAGGACGATGGCTACACCTTC. Supplemented by reference TRBV7-9 and TRBJ1-2, the full variable domain reads DTGVSQNPRHKITKRGQNVTFRCDPISEHNRLYWYRQTLGQGPEFLTYFQNEAQLEKSRLLSDRFSAERPKGSFSTLEIQRTEQGDSAMYLCASSPQDDGYTFGSGTRLTVV.

This clonotype was found once. V and J are TRBV5-1 and TRBJ2-7, with a possible D match to TRBD2 (5 bases). V was clipped by 3 bases and J by 2 bases, with 9 bases between them. This CDR3 region has 13 residues. Germline V lookup: CDR1 SGHRS, CDR2 YFSETQ. The CDR3 sequence: CASSSGIAYEQYF. The CDR3 nucleotides read TGCGCCAGCAGCTCCGGGATAGCCTACGAGCAGTACTTC. The full variable domain, in which reference TRBV5-1 and TRBJ2-7 provide the parts outside the CDR3, is KAGVTQTPRYLIKTRGQQVTLSCSPISGHRSVSWYQQTPGQGLQFLFEYFSETQRNKGNFPGRFSGRQFSNSRSEMNVSTLELGDSALYLCASSSGIAYEQYFGPGTRLTVT.

The J gene is TRBJ1-4, the V gene TRBV15; D is undetermined. The CDR3 length is 18 residues. Germline V gene lookup returns CDR1 LNHNV and CDR2 YYDKDF (reference sequence). The V end lost 0 bases, the J end lost 1 base, and 15 bases lay between the germline ends. CDR3 DNA: TGTGCCACCAGCAGAGATGTTGGCGGCCCAGTAACTAATGAAAAACTGTTTTTT. Protein sequence: CATSRDVGGPVTNEKLFF.